One and the same sample provided the 15 T cell receptor beta chains below, sequenced in a study of cytomegalovirus exposure and HLA in healthy donors (dated by TCRdb to about 2017). The method was the immunoSEQ multiplex PCR assay. The multiplex PCR relied on a mix of 60 forward primers for TCR Vbeta segments and 13 reverse primers for TCR Jbeta segments. TCRdb re-hosts the immuneACCESS table, in-frame sequences only. Its copies lack some clones; in the studies checked, an unresolved V gene accounts for under half of them, and the cause for the rest is not known. In this sample the table shows over 80,000 clones, 65% to 80% of which occur a single time. The top ten clonotypes cover roughly 15% of the sample. The sample consisted of PBMCs. The receptor source for this set is a woman in her seventies in good health and CMV-seropositive.

The chain joins TRBV6-5 to TRBJ2-7; TRBD1 matches 7 bases. The germline V gene encodes CDR1 MNHEY and CDR2 SVGAGI. With V trimmed by 0 bases and J by 2 bases, 7 bases remained unmatched. The CDR3 covers 16 residues. CDR3 sequence (DNA): TGTGCCAGCAGTTACTCGAGACAGGGTCCCCCCTACGAGCAGTACTTC. Protein product: CASSYSRQGPPYEQYF.

The chain carries TRBV5-4 and TRBJ2-1; TRBD2 matches 11 bases. Germline values: CDR1 SGHNT, CDR2 YYREEE (reference sequence). The V gene end was trimmed by 4 bases and the J gene end by 0 bases; junction bases not matched to a gene: 3. This CDR3 is built from 16 residues. CDR3 sequence reads: CASSPGLAVSYNEQFF. The CDR3 DNA is TGTGCCAGCAGCCCGGGACTAGCGGTCTCCTACAATGAGCAGTTCTTC.

The V and J genes are TRBV6-5 and TRBJ2-4, with unresolved D. The CDR3 consists of 11 residues. Trimming left V 4 bases short and J 10 bases short, with 8 bases between. Germline V gene sequence: CDR1 MNHEY, CDR2 SVGAGI. The CDR3 DNA reads TGTGCCAGCAGTTTAGGAGTTATTCAGTACTTC. It is translated as CASSLGVIQYF.

The chain has TRBV5-6 and TRBJ2-1; 10 bases match TRBD2. The germline CDR1 and CDR2 sequences are SGHDT and YYEEEE. The CDR3 runs to 18 residues. J gave up 6 bases and V 0 bases, and 12 bases lay outside the gene matches. The CDR3 nucleotides are TGTGCCAGCAGCTTGGTAGGGCTAGCGGGAGAATGGGGCAATGAGCAGTTCTTC. As protein: CASSLVGLAGEWGNEQFF.

The sample holds a few counts of this clone. The rearrangement uses TRBV5-5 and TRBJ1-6, with D unclear. Germline assignment: CDR1 SGHKS and CDR2 YYEKEE (reference sequence). V lost 0 bases to trimming and J lost 8 bases, with 3 bases between them. This CDR3 is 12 amino acids long. The DNA for the CDR3 is TGTGCCAGCAGCTTGGTCGATTCACCCCTCCACTTT. Translated, it gives CASSLVDSPLHF.

The chain couples TRBV14 to TRBJ2-7, with D perhaps matching TRBD1 (6 bases). Trimming shortened V by 5 bases and J by 4 bases, and 18 bases separated the two germline ends. Germline loops: CDR1 SGHDN, CDR2 FVKESK. CDR3 size: 15 residues. As DNA, the CDR3 is TGTGCCAGCAGCTTTAGACAGGCGGCCTTATACGAGCAGTACTTC. Protein: CASSFRQAALYEQYF.

This chain links TRBV5-6 with TRBJ1-2; TRBD1 matches 7 bases. V gave up 3 bases and J gave up 3 bases; unmatched junction bases: 8. The V gene's germline CDR1 is SGHDT and CDR2 YYEEEE. This CDR3 has 15 residues. CDR3 loop: CASSYDRGGYYGYTF. CDR3 DNA: TGTGCCAGCAGCTACGACAGAGGGGGCTACTATGGCTACACCTTC.

The chain employs TRBV6-6 and TRBJ1-2; tentative D call: TRBD1 (5 bases). V shed 4 bases and J shed 1 base, with 16 bases lying between them. Germline CDR1 and CDR2: MNHNY and SVGAGI (reference sequence). The CDR3 is 16 residues long. The CDR3 protein is CASSSLGGGVNYGYTF. Written as DNA, the CDR3 is TGTGCCAGCAGTTCTTTGGGGGGTGGTGTTAACTATGGCTACACCTTC.

The CDR3 here is CASSLAGATTDTQYF. DNA for the CDR3: TGTGCCAGCAGTTTGGCGGGAGCTACCACAGATACGCAGTATTTT. The rearrangement links TRBV28 to TRBJ2-3, with 7 bases that match TRBD2. The CDR3 has 15 residues. Germline lookup yields CDR1 MDHEN and CDR2 SYDVKM. J gave up 2 bases and V 3 bases, and 5 bases lay outside the gene matches.

This rearrangement joins TRBV28 to TRBJ2-1; 9 nucleotides agree with TRBD2. V was clipped by 5 bases and J by 14 bases; unmatched bases: 13. The CDR3 runs to 14 residues. Germline lookup yields CDR1 MDHEN and CDR2 SYDVKM. This CDR3 reads CASSTLQGLAAEFF. CDR3 nucleotide sequence: TGTGCCAGCAGTACCTTACAGGGACTAGCAGCAGAGTTCTTC.

CDR3 amino acids: CASSLYRRGYQPQHF. The CDR3 DNA reads as TGTGCCAGCAGTTTATATCGTAGGGGGTATCAGCCCCAGCATTTT. The chain joins TRBV28 to TRBJ1-5, with D possibly matching TRBD1 (6 bases). Germline CDR1 reads MDHEN; CDR2 reads SYDVKM. The CDR3 is made up of 15 amino acids. With 1 base removed from V and 5 bases from J, the gap between germline ends came to 12 bases. Using reference TRBV28 and TRBJ1-5 for the parts outside the CDR3, the full variable domain is DVKVTQSSRYLVKRTGEKVFLECVQDMDHENMFWYRQDPGLGLRLIYFSYDVKMKEKGDIPEGYSVSREKKERFSLILESASTNQTSMYLCASSLYRRGYQPQHFGDGTRLSIL.

The chain links TRBV9 to TRBJ1-3, with TRBD1 matching over 8 bases. The V gene end was trimmed by 5 bases and the J gene end by 0 bases; junction bases not matched to a gene: 4. The CDR3 spans 15 residues. The germline CDR1 and CDR2 sequences are SGDLS and YYNGEE. In DNA form, the CDR3 reads TGTGCCAGCAGTGGGACAGGAAGCTCTGGAAACACCATATATTTT. Its protein product is CASSGTGSSGNTIYF.

V gene TRBV29-1 combines with J gene TRBJ1-1, with 7 bases fitting TRBD1. The CDR3 totals 12 residues. Unmatched junction bases numbered 12, after V lost 7 bases and J lost 10 bases. The germline V gene has CDR1 SQVTM and CDR2 ANQGSEA. The CDR3 DNA is TGCAGCGCCCGACAGGGTTCAGGGACAGCTTTCTTT. Its translation: CSARQGSGTAFF.

This clone has a handful of counts. The V gene is TRBV6-5, the J gene TRBJ1-5; 10 bases fit TRBD1. Germline CDR1 and CDR2: MNHEY and SVGAGI. This CDR3 is 13 amino acids long. Trimming cost V 6 bases and J 10 bases; bases outside gene matches: 6. The chain's CDR3 is CASSPRDRGPQHF. CDR3 DNA sequence: TGTGCCAGCAGCCCCCGGGACAGGGGTCCCCAGCATTTT.

This clone was seen more than once but under ten times. The V and J genes are TRBV25-1 and TRBJ1-5, with 7 bases aligning to TRBD1. From germline, CDR1 is MGHDK and CDR2 SYGVNS. V lost 3 bases and J lost 3; bases outside the gene matches: 5. The CDR3 runs 15 residues. The CDR3, as DNA: TGTGCCAGCAGTGATCGGGACAGCTACAATCAGCCCCAGCATTTT. Protein: CASSDRDSYNQPQHF.